The entry below describes one T cell receptor beta chain. Germline V gene sequence: CDR1 MNHEY, CDR2 SVGEGT. This CDR3 has 14 residues. V lost 2 bases and J lost 10; bases outside the gene matches: 5. Sequencing used immunoSEQ multiplex PCR; TCRdb keeps in-frame clones, though not all of them. The table shows some 320,000 clones, with roughly 88% occurring only once. This specimen comes from a study of blood T cell repertoires in COVID-19. Study-level background: The United States, Italy and Spain were the sources of the acute and convalescent COVID-19 samples. PBMCs, B-cell-depleted T cells, or T cells were the source of the cDNA or gDNA that made up the material.

The sequenced sample consisted of peripheral blood. This clonotype was sampled from a young woman who had recovered from COVID-19. J is TRBJ2-1 and V is TRBV6-2 or TRBV6-3; TRBD2 matches 10 bases. CDR3 amino acids: CASSYEAGGTEQFF. As DNA, the CDR3 is TGTGCCAGCAGTTACGAAGCGGGGGGGACGGAGCAGTTCTTC.